A selection of T cell receptor beta chains follows, all from one sample in a study of CD8 T cells in Susac syndrome. TCRdb reprocessed the immunoSEQ multiplex PCR reads with MiXCR, giving one entry per CDR3 protein. The sample has about 160,000 distinct CDR3 sequences; roughly 94% are singletons. The sample consisted of CD4+ T cells from PBMCs. The receptors were sampled from a human donor with multiple sclerosis. Both conserved end residues are part of each CDR3. D genes are given only for firm matches. Clone size is given for some rows only: seen once, a few or many times, or a class if the clone is expanded.

clone_size j_call v_call d_call cdr3_nt cdr3_aa
- TRBJ2-3 TRBV3-1 TRBD1 TGTGCCAGCAGCCAAGGAGGGACAGGGGGAGATACGCAGTATTTT CASSQGGTGGDTQYF
- TRBJ1-2 TRBV30 - TGTGCCTTTCACGATGGGAGTGGCTACACCTTC CAFHDGSGYTF
- TRBJ2-5 TRBV9 - TGTGCCAGCAGCGTAGTGGGAGCTCAAGAGACCCAGTACTTC CASSVVGAQETQYF
- TRBJ2-7 TRBV12-3/TRBV12-4 - TGTGCCAGCAGTTTTTACAACGAGCAGTACTTC CASSFYNEQYF
- TRBJ1-3 TRBV7-9 - TGTGCCAGCAGCTTAACCGGGTCTGGAAACACCATATATTTT CASSLTGSGNTIYF
- TRBJ2-3 TRBV6-5 - TGTGCCAGCGGATTCCAAGGGCGCACAGATACGCAGTATTTT CASGFQGRTDTQYF
- TRBJ2-2 TRBV7-2 - TGTGCCAGCAGCTTCCCGAACACCGGGGAGCTGTTTTTT CASSFPNTGELFF
- TRBJ2-5 TRBV4-2 - TGTGCCAGCAGCCAATGGGAGACCCAGTACTTC CASSQWETQYF
- TRBJ2-2 TRBV12-3/TRBV12-4 TRBD2 TGTGCCAGCAGTTTAGCGGTAGGAGGGACTATCACCGGGGAGCTGTTTTTT CASSLAVGGTITGELFF
- TRBJ1-2 TRBV7-9 TRBD1 TGTGCCAGCAGCTTAGCAGGGGGCGTCGACGGCTACACCTTC CASSLAGGVDGYTF
once TRBJ1-2 TRBV7-9 - TGTGCCAGCAGCACTACTGGGGGCTACACCTTC CASSTTGGYTF
- TRBJ2-2 TRBV30 - TGTGCCTGGAGTCCTAGGGGGAGAGCCACCGGGGAGCTGTTTTTT CAWSPRGRATGELFF
- TRBJ2-4 TRBV29-1 - TGCAGCGTTGTCTACGGATCAAACATTCAGTACTTC CSVVYGSNIQYF
- TRBJ1-2 TRBV5-6 TRBD1 TGTGCCAGCACAGGACAGGGGGCATATGGCTACACCTTC CASTGQGAYGYTF
- TRBJ2-5 TRBV5-1 - TGCGCCAGCAGCCAGGGTTTGGAGACCCAGTACTTC CASSQGLETQYF
- TRBJ2-3 TRBV5-4 - TGTGCCAGCCGGGAAGCGGAATACACAGATACGCAGTATTTT CASREAEYTDTQYF
- TRBJ1-5 TRBV6-1 - TGTGCCAGCAGAGATGCTCAGGGGAACAATCAGCCCCAGCATTTT CASRDAQGNNQPQHF
- TRBJ2-3 TRBV29-1 - TGCAGCGTTAGAGGGCAGGGGAGCACAGATACGCAGTATTTT CSVRGQGSTDTQYF
- TRBJ2-7 TRBV30 TRBD2 TGTGCCTGGATGGGAGCGGGAGGGCCCGACGAGCAGTACTTC CAWMGAGGPDEQYF